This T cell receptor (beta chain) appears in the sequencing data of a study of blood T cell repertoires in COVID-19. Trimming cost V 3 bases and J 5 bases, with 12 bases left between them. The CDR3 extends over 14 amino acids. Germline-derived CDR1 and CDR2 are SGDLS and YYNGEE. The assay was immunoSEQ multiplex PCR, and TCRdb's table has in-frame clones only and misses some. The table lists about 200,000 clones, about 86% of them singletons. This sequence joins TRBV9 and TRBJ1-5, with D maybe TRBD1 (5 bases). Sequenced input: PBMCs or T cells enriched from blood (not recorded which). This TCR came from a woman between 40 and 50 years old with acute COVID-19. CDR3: CASSGGDSHQPQHF. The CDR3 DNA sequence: TGTGCCAGCAGCGGGGGGGATTCGCATCAGCCCCAGCATTTT.